The clone carrying this TCR beta chain appeared a few times. Profiled with immunoSEQ multiplex PCR; TCRdb holds only in-frame clones, not every one. Here the sample spans about 1 million clones, approximately 68% being singletons. The sample comes from a study of shared clonotypes between healthy human individuals. The germline gives CDR1 SGHDN, CDR2 FVKESK. Trimming took 1 base from V and 7 from J; bases not matched to a gene: 4. This CDR3 contains 15 residues. The clonotype originates from a man between 18 and 35 years old in good health. Input material: memory CD4+ T cells sorted from blood. The subset here: CD45RA-negative fraction. The gene calls are TRBV14 and TRBJ1-6; the match to TRBD1 covers 7 bases. CDR3 nucleotide sequence: TGTGCCAGCAGCCAAGGACAGGGACAAAATTCACCCCTCCACTTT. Amino acid sequence: CASSQGQGQNSPLHF.